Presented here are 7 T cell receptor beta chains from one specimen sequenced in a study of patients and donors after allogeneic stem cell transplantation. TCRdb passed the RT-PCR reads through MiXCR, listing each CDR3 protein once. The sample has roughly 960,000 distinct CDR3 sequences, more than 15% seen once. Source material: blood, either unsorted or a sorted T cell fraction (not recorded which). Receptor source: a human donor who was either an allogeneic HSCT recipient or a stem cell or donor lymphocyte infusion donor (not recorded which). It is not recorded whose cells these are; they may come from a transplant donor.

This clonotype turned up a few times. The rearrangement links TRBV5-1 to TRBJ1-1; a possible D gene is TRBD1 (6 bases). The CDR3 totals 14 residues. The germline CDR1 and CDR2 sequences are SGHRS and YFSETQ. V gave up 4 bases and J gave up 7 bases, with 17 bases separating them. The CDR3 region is CASSLGTKGGEAFF. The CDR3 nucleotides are TGCGCCAGCAGCCTCGGGACAAAAGGAGGTGAAGCTTTCTTT.

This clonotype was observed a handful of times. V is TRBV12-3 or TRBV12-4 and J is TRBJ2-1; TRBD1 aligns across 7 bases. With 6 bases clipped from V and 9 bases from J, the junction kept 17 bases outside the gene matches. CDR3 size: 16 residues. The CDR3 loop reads CASSLGQGVIMGEQFF. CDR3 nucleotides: TGTGCCAGCAGCCTGGGGCAGGGGGTGATTATGGGTGAGCAGTTCTTC.

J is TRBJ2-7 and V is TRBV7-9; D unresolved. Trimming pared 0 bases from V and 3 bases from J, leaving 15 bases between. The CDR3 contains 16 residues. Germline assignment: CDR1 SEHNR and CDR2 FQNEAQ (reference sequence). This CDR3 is CASSLAAPRNFYEQYF. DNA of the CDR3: TGTGCCAGCAGCTTAGCAGCACCCCGGAATTTCTACGAGCAGTACTTC.

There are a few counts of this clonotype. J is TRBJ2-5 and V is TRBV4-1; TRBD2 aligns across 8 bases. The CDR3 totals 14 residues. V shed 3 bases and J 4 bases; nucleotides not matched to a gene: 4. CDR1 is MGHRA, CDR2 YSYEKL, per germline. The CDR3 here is CASSHLAGRETQYF. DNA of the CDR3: TGCGCCAGCAGCCATTTAGCGGGGAGAGAGACCCAGTACTTC.

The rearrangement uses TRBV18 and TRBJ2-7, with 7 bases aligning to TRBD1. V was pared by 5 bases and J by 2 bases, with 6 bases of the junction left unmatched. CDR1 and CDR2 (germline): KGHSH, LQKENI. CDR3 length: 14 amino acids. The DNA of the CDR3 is TGTGCCAGCTCAACGGGACAGTTAACCTACGAGCAGTACTTC. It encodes CASSTGQLTYEQYF.

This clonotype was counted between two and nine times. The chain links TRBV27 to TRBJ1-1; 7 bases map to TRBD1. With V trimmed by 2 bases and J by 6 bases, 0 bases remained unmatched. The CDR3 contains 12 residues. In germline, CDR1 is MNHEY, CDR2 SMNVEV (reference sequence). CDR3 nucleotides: TGTGCCAGCAGTTTACAGGGGGCTGAAGCTTTCTTT. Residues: CASSLQGAEAFF.

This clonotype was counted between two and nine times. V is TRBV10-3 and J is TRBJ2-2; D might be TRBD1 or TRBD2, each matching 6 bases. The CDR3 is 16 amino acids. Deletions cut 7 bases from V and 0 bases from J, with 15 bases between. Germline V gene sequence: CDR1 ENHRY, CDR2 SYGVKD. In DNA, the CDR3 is TGTGCCATCAAGGGGGGATGGGACGCGAACACCGGGGAGCTGTTTTTT. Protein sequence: CAIKGGWDANTGELFF.